The 21 T cell receptor beta chains presented below share a single source sample, sequenced in a study of OX40 agonist ivuxolimab in advanced cancers. Sequenced by immunoSEQ multiplex PCR; TCRdb stores in-frame clones only, minus some. The table includes some 25,000 clones, approximately 79% detected once. Sample: CD4+ or CD8+ T cells sorted from blood, taken in a trial of the OX40 agonist ivuxolimab. The source of these receptors is an adult with an advanced solid tumor such as melanoma, head and neck, liver or kidney cancer.

The V call is TRBV15, the J call TRBJ1-2; possible D gene TRBD1, 6 bases. Deletions cut 0 bases from V and 5 bases from J, with 22 bases between. Germline V gives CDR1 LNHNV, CDR2 YYDKDF (reference sequence). The CDR3 extends over 18 amino acids. In DNA, the CDR3 is TGTGCCACCAGCAGAGATCTGGGGGCCGGGGGGCTGGTTTATGGCTACACCTTC. Encoded protein: CATSRDLGAGGLVYGYTF.

V and J are TRBV7-9 and TRBJ2-7; 10 nucleotides align to TRBD1. The CDR3 sequence is 15 residues long. Trimming took 5 bases from V and 7 from J; bases not matched to a gene: 11. The V gene's germline CDR1 is SEHNR and CDR2 FQNEAQ (reference sequence). CDR3 sequence: CASSDTGQGHREQYF. For the CDR3, the DNA is TGTGCCAGCAGCGACACGGGACAGGGGCATAGAGAGCAGTACTTC.

This rearrangement joins TRBV19 to TRBJ2-7; maybe TRBD2 (5 bases). CDR1 LNHDA and CDR2 SQIVND come from the germline V gene (reference sequence). This CDR3 contains 12 residues. Trimming cost V 8 bases and J 4 bases, with 12 bases left between them. CDR3 in DNA: TGTGCCAGTGCCGCATCGGGGTACGAGCAGTACTTC. Translating gives CASAASGYEQYF.

This chain links TRBV4-1 with TRBJ1-6, with D uncertain. V lost 1 base, J lost 8 bases, and 12 bases lay in between. Germline CDR1 and CDR2: MGHRA and YSYEKL. The CDR3 loop spans 15 amino acids. The CDR3 bases are TGCGCCAGCAGCCAAGCCCCCCGCGGAGATTCACCCCTCCACTTT. Encoded protein: CASSQAPRGDSPLHF.

The V gene is TRBV27, the J gene TRBJ2-7; 8 bases are shared with TRBD1. The CDR3 runs 13 residues. J lost 5 bases, V lost 2 bases, and 2 bases had no gene match. CDR1 and CDR2 from the germline V gene are MNHEY and SMNVEV (reference sequence). CDR3 sequence (DNA): TGTGCCAGCAGTTTACAGGGGGCCCACGAGCAGTACTTC. Amino acids: CASSLQGAHEQYF.

The rearrangement links TRBV19 to TRBJ2-1; 7 bases are shared with TRBD2. J was trimmed by 0 bases and V by 1 base; bases with no gene match: 12. Germline V lookup: CDR1 LNHDA, CDR2 SQIVND (reference sequence). This CDR3 is built from 19 residues. CDR3 amino acids: CASSIVLAREGSSYNEQFF. The CDR3 region has the DNA TGTGCCAGTAGTATAGTGCTAGCGAGGGAGGGGAGCTCCTACAATGAGCAGTTCTTC.

The CDR3 here is CASSEETGGSNIQYF. CDR3 bases: TGTGCCAGCAGTGAAGAAACAGGGGGCTCAAACATTCAGTACTTC. This rearrangement joins TRBV6-1 to TRBJ2-4, with 9 positions matching TRBD1. Germline CDR1 is MNHNS and CDR2 is SASEGT. J lost 6 bases, V lost 1 base, and 4 bases had no gene match. CDR3 length equals 15 residues.

This clone was recorded once. DNA of the CDR3: TGTGCCAGCAGCCAGGAGGGGGGGAGATCACCCCTCCACTTT. This sequence encodes CASSQEGGRSPLHF. The chain links TRBV5-4 to TRBJ1-6; possible D gene TRBD1, 6 bases. Per the germline V gene, CDR1 is SGHNT and CDR2 is YYREEE (reference sequence). V lost 4 bases, J lost 10 bases, and 15 bases lay in between. The CDR3 extends over 14 amino acids.

V usage is TRBV7-8 and J usage is TRBJ2-1; 9 bases line up with TRBD2. CDR1 SGHVS and CDR2 FQNEAQ come from the germline V gene. The CDR3 covers 16 residues. J was trimmed by 4 bases and V by 2 bases; bases with no gene match: 6. CDR3 region: CASSLRASGEYNEQFF. The DNA of the CDR3 is TGTGCCAGCAGCTTAAGGGCTAGCGGGGAATACAATGAGCAGTTCTTC.

The genes are TRBV9 and TRBJ1-2; 9 bases map to TRBD1. Germline-derived CDR1 and CDR2 are SGDLS and YYNGEE. Trimming removed 3 bases from V and 4 bases from J; junction bases left unmatched: 16. This CDR3 spans 18 amino acids. CDR3: CASSAPQAGTGHSYGYTF. CDR3 in DNA: TGTGCCAGCAGCGCCCCCCAGGCTGGGACAGGGCATTCCTATGGCTACACCTTC.

This rearrangement joins TRBV27 to TRBJ2-7; 12 nucleotides agree with TRBD2. The CDR3 contains 17 residues. The germline V gene has CDR1 MNHEY and CDR2 SMNVEV (reference sequence). Trimming at V came to 3 bases and at J to 5 bases, leaving 11 bases not matched to a gene. Here the CDR3 DNA reads TGTGCCAGCAGTTTTCTCGGACTAGCGGGAATCTTTCACGAGCAGTACTTC. Protein: CASSFLGLAGIFHEQYF.

The rearrangement joins TRBV7-9 to TRBJ2-5; D is uncertain. This CDR3 has 12 residues. Between the trimmed V and J ends, which lost 5 bases and 1 base, there was a span of 5 bases. The V gene's germline CDR1 is SEHNR and CDR2 FQNEAQ (reference sequence). DNA of the CDR3: TGTGCCAGCAGCCGGTTCCAAGAGACCCAGTACTTC. This sequence encodes CASSRFQETQYF.

The V and J genes are TRBV9 and TRBJ1-4; no reliable D call. Germline V gene sequence: CDR1 SGDLS, CDR2 YYNGEE. The CDR3 runs to 15 residues. The ends were cut back, 0 bases at V and 6 bases at J, with 12 bases in the middle. The CDR3 reads CASSVDWVADEKLFF. In nucleotides, the CDR3 is TGTGCCAGCAGCGTAGATTGGGTAGCAGATGAAAAACTGTTTTTT. The complete variable domain, with remaining parts taken from reference TRBV9 and TRBJ1-4, reads DSGVTQTPKHLITATGQRVTLRCSPRSGDLSVYWYQQSLDQGLQFLIQYYNGEERAKGNILERFSAQQFPDLHSELNLSSLELGDSALYFCASSVDWVADEKLFFGSGTQLSVL.

The chain couples TRBV4-1 to TRBJ2-4, with D hard to call. V dropped 2 bases and J dropped 7 bases, with 15 bases sitting between them. Germline lookup yields CDR1 MGHRA and CDR2 YSYEKL. CDR3 length equals 15 residues. The CDR3 bases are TGCGCCAGCAGCCAACCCGATAGGCCAGAGAACATTCAGTACTTC. This translates into CASSQPDRPENIQYF.

J is TRBJ2-1 and V is TRBV11-2; 11 nucleotides match TRBD2. CDR3 size: 18 residues. Germline assignment: CDR1 SGHAT and CDR2 FQNNGV. The V and J ends lost 3 bases and 6 bases, in that order; junction bases with no gene match: 13. CDR3 DNA: TGTGCCAGCAGCTTTCATGACCTAGCGGGGGGCCGACTCAATGAGCAGTTCTTC. Translation gives CASSFHDLAGGRLNEQFF.

Comment on this clone: Its ends do not fully match the called genes, so a read error is possible. The gene calls are TRBV6-1 and TRBJ2-3, with 9 positions matching TRBD1. This CDR3 contains 15 residues. The germline V gene has CDR1 MNHNS and CDR2 SASEGT. The DNA of the CDR3 is TGTGCCAGCGGGGGGGACAGGGATGGAACAGATATGCAGTATTTT. Protein sequence: CASGGDRDGTDMQYF.

This clone was counted a few times. The genes are TRBV7-9 and TRBJ1-1, with D unclear. This CDR3 is 14 amino acids long. Between the trimmed V and J ends, which lost 3 bases and 4 bases, there was a span of 12 bases. Looked up from germline, CDR1 is SEHNR and CDR2 is FQNEAQ (reference sequence). The CDR3 region is CASSFVGEVTEAFF. CDR3 nucleotides: TGTGCCAGCAGCTTTGTAGGAGAGGTCACTGAAGCTTTCTTT.

The rearrangement links TRBV5-8 to TRBJ1-4; TRBD1 is a possible D gene (6 bases). The germline V and J ends were trimmed by 3 bases and 7 bases, with 19 bases remaining between them. Germline-derived CDR1 and CDR2 are SGHTS and YDEGEE. This CDR3 has 16 amino acids. In DNA form, the CDR3 reads TGTGCCAGCAGCTACAGACAGAACTACAGGGCTGAAAAACTGTTTTTT. This gives the protein CASSYRQNYRAEKLFF.

The V call is TRBV7-9, the J call TRBJ2-1, with TRBD1 matching 8 bases. There are 16 residues in the CDR3. Per the germline V gene, CDR1 is SEHNR and CDR2 is FQNEAQ (reference sequence). Losses at the gene ends were 5 bases for V and 1 base for J; bases not matched to a gene: 7. The CDR3 loop reads CASSARTGFSYNEQFF. The CDR3 DNA reads TGTGCCAGCAGCGCGAGGACAGGGTTTTCCTACAATGAGCAGTTCTTC.

The J gene is TRBJ2-1, the V gene TRBV7-6; 9 nucleotides line up with TRBD2. Germline trimming cut 5 bases from V and 7 bases from J; bases unmatched to any gene: 12. Looked up from germline, CDR1 is SGHVS and CDR2 is FNYEAQ. The CDR3 runs to 16 residues. The CDR3 DNA reads TGTGCCAGCAGCCTTGAGGTAGCGGGGGCGGGAAATGAGCAGTTCTTC. This codes for CASSLEVAGAGNEQFF.

The rearrangement uses TRBV10-3 and TRBJ2-4; 9 bases are shared with TRBD1. Unmatched junction bases numbered 10, after V lost 0 bases and J lost 4 bases. CDR1 and CDR2 from the germline V gene are ENHRY and SYGVKD. CDR3 length: 18 amino acids. The CDR3 sequence is CAISESYGGQGIKNIQYF. The CDR3, as DNA: TGTGCCATCAGTGAGTCCTATGGTGGACAGGGGATTAAAAACATTCAGTACTTC.